This entry describes one T cell receptor (beta chain). Its antigen target is currently unknown. No base qualities exist here, and no much larger clone lies one base off it. The data originate from a study of OX40 agonist ivuxolimab in advanced cancers. At the level of the whole study: Ivuxolimab was a fully human IgG2 agonistic monoclonal antibody targeting the costimulatory receptor OX40 (CD134). Intravenous ivuxolimab was administered to patients every 2 weeks at six dose levels: 0.01, 0.1, 0.3, 1.5, 3 and 10 mg/kg. Among the approximately 50 dose-escalation patients, approximately 20 had hepatocellular carcinoma, some 15 melanoma, 9 renal cell carcinoma and 9 head and neck cancer. A male proportion of almost 85% and a mean age of roughly 55 years, ranging from roughly 20 to 80, were recorded for the dose-escalation cohort. Patients were allowed to have had prior anti-PD-1, anti-PD-L1 or anti-CTLA-4 therapy, and more than 35% of the dose-escalation patients had been treated with checkpoint inhibitors. Partial responses occurred in three dose-escalation patients: two with cutaneous melanoma and one with hepatocellular carcinoma. The point of sequencing TCRbeta in the periphery was to test whether ivuxolimab changed TCR sequence diversity and drove clonal T-cell expansion. The monotherapy dose-escalation portion (N ≈ 55 patients) of the phase I ivuxolimab trial is reported in the paper.

Findings and caveats that apply to the study as a whole: In the 0.1-3.0 mg/kg groups, partial responders had among the lowest normalized peripheral clonal expansion, particularly in CD8+ T cells. At doses of 0.1 to 3.0 mg/kg, clonal expansion of both CD4+ and CD8+ T cells in blood was seen between baseline and week 6. Antigen specificity was not determined for the clonally expanded peripheral T cells. Low levels of normalized T-cell clonal expansion were also shown by some nonresponding patients. After ivuxolimab, CD8+ T cells had more expanded clones than CD4+ T cells on average.

To sequence the TCRbeta CDR3 region, genomic DNA was isolated from the sorted cells. The immunoSEQ Assay was used to sequence the TCRbeta CDR3 regions. This immuneACCESS table, as held by TCRdb, lists in-frame sequences with V and J called but not all clones. Of the missing ones, under half trace to an unresolved V gene in checked studies; the others have no known cause. The sample records 150,000 to 190,000 clones, roughly 92% of which are singletons. The ten largest clones capture about 0.31% of the sample. The trial excluded patients who had a history of autoimmune disease or were on systemic immunosuppression. Peripheral blood for TCR sequencing was collected from all dose cohorts at baseline, on cycle 4 day 1, and on cycle 7 day 1. The samples were taken from a phase I, first-in-human, multicenter, open-label dose-escalation trial of ivuxolimab. Adults with locally advanced or metastatic melanoma, renal cell, hepatocellular, or head and neck squamous cell carcinoma were enrolled in the trial. CD4+ and CD8+ T cells were sorted separately from peripheral blood before TCR sequencing.

CDR1 and CDR2 are drawn from the germline V gene (reference sequence): MNHEY, SMNVEV. Inclusive of the bounding cysteine and phenylalanine, the CDR3 is 14 residues long. Only the CDR3 DNA stays, 42 bases, in frame from base 1. Trimming costs V 3 bases and J 5 bases, and their ends lie 13 bases apart. The source is an adult with an advanced solid tumor such as melanoma, head and neck, liver or kidney cancer. The rearranged chain carries TRBV27 and TRBJ1-2, with no confidently assigned D gene. Sequences were derived from CD4+ or CD8+ T cells sorted from blood, sampled in a trial of the OX40 agonist ivuxolimab. The nucleotides read TGTGCCAGCAGTTTTATCCCCCAAGTATATGGCTACACCTTC. Translated, it gives CASSFIPQVYGYTF.